The TCR beta chain described here comes from a study of cytomegalovirus exposure and HLA in healthy donors. CDR3 length: 15 residues. Unmatched junction bases numbered 2, after V lost 3 bases and J lost 0 bases. Germline V CDR1 and CDR2: LGHNT, FRNRAP. The repertoire was sequenced with immunoSEQ multiplex PCR; TCRdb's copy has only in-frame clones and lacks some. The sample records some 170,000 clones, approximately 86% being singletons. This chain links TRBV12-5 with TRBJ2-3; 8 nucleotides line up with TRBD1. Sequencing used PBMCs. The TCR was taken from a man aged 18 to 30 in good health and CMV-seropositive. As DNA, the CDR3 is TGTGCTAGTGGTTTAGGGACAGGTAGCACAGATACGCAGTATTTT. Translation: CASGLGTGSTDTQYF.